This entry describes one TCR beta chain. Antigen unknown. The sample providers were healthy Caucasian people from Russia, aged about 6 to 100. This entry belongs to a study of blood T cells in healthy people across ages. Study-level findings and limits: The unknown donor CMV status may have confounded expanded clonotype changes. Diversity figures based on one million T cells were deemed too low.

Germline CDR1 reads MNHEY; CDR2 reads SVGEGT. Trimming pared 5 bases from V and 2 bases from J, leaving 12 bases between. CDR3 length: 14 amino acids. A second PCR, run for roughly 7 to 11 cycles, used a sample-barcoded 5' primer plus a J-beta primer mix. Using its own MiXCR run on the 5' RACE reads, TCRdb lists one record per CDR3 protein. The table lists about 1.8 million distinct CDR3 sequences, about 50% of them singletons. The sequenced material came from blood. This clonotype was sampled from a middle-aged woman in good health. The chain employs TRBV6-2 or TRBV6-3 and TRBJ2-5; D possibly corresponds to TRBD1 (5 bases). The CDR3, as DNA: TGTGCCAGCAGTCTCTCATGGACACAAGAGACCCAGTACTTC. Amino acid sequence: CASSLSWTQETQYF.